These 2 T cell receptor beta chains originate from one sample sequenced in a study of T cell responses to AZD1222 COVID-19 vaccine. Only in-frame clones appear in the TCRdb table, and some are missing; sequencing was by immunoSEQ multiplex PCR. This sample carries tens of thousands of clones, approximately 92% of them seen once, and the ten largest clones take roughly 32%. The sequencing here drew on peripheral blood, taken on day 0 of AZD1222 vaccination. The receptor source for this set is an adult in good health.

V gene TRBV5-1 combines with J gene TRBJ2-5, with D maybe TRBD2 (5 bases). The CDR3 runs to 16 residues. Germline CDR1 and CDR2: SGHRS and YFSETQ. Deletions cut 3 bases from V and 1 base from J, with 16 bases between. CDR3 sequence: CASSSDGLLSQETQYF. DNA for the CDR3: TGCGCCAGCAGCTCGGATGGACTGCTAAGCCAAGAGACCCAGTACTTC. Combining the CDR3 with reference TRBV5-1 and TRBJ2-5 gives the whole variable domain KAGVTQTPRYLIKTRGQQVTLSCSPISGHRSVSWYQQTPGQGLQFLFEYFSETQRNKGNFPGRFSGRQFSNSRSEMNVSTLELGDSALYLCASSSDGLLSQETQYFGPGTRLLVL.

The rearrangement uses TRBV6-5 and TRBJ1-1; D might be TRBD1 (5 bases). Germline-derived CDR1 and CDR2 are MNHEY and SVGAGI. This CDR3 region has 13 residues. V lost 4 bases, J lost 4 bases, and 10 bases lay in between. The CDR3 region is CASSWGLGTEAFF. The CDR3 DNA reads TGTGCCAGCAGTTGGGGGTTGGGCACTGAAGCTTTCTTT.